The rows below give T cell receptor beta chains drawn from one sample of a study of early stage breast cancer tumors. Using immunoSEQ multiplex PCR, the repertoire was profiled, and TCRdb retains in-frame clones only, with some absent. This sample has about 63,000 clones, with about 74% found just once. Sequencing input: blood. The receptors derive from a young adult with breast cancer. Both conserved end residues are part of each CDR3. Rows may omit the clone size; those that give it use once, few, many or a size class.

once,TRBV7-2,14,CASSLAKLSYEQYF
-,TRBV30,14,CAWSNRAGVDTQYF
-,TRBV4-2,17,CASSQVSGGASGNTIYF
-,TRBV30,17,CAWNLAASGRVSNEQFF
-,TRBV6-4,13,CATAGTLTDTQYF
-,TRBV18,14,CASSPRQGTYEQYF
once,TRBV7-6,13,CASSLGAGREAFF
-,TRBV5-6,18,CASSSLTWAEHSDYGYTF
once,TRBV6-5,12,CASSRGQGGDTF
-,TRBV25-1,13,CASRSSYNSPLHF
-,TRBV2,13,CASSEENTGELFF
-,TRBV7-2,18,CASSPHPQTSGRGYEQYF
-,TRBV2,12,CASSDVTGELFF
-,TRBV5-1,16,CASSLAGSAAGNTIYF
few,TRBV7-2,12,CASSLGGPEAFF
-,TRBV13,17,CASSSRERGDYSYEQYF
-,TRBV29-1,13,CSVEASGANVLTF
-,TRBV2,15,CAPGQGFTGANVLTF
-,TRBV18,16,CASSPTSGANTGELFF
-,TRBV7-3,14,CASSETSGSNEQFF
-,TRBV4-2,16,CASSQESGISSYEQYF
-,TRBV4-1,14,CASSPAGYLFEAFF
-,TRBV5-1,14,CASSPDHGALGYTF
-,TRBV7-3,14,CASSSHEGFGGYTF
-,TRBV28,15,CASSSSERTEETQYF
-,TRBV7-2,14,CASSAIQGRRVAFF
-,TRBV5-4,15,CASSLSKGGHSGYTF
-,TRBV21-1,20,CASSMGALPLAGTSYNEQFF
-,TRBV5-1,15,CASSLGGQEAYEQYF
-,TRBV7-3,16,CASSSGAGLIQETQYF
-,TRBV19,15,CASTIRGGSYNEQFF
-,TRBV27,17,CASSSNFRRLKAGELFF
-,TRBV4-1,16,CASSQDGTYSNQPQHF
-,TRBV27,20,CASSSRQTGTVRAGANVLTF
once,TRBV4-1,16,CASSQETSGFNNEQFF
few,TRBV27,15,CASSKGDGGIYGYTF
-,TRBV7-2,12,CASTEGRNEQFF
-,TRBV9,14,CASSVEARGYEQYF
-,TRBV13,15,CASSYPRDKNTEAFF
once,TRBV21-1,13,CASSKLVGVEQFF
-,TRBV10-3,18,CAISESNLLGGGYNEQFF